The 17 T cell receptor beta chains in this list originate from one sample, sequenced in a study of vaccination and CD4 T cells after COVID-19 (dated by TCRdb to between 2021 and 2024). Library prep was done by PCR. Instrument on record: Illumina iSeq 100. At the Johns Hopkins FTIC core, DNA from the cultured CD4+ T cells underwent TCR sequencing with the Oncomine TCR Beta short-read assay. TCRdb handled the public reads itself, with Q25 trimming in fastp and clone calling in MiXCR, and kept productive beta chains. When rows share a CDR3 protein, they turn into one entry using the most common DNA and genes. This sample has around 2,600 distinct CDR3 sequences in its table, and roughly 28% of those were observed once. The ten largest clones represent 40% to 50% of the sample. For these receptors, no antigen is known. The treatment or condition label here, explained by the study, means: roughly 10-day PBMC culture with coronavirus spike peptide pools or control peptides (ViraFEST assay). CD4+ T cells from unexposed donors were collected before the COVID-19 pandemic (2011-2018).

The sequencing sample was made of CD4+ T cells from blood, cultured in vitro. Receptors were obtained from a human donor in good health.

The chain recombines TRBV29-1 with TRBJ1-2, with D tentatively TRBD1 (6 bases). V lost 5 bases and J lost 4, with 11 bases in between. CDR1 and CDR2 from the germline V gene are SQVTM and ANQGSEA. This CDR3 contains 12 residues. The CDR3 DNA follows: TGCAGCGTTTCCGGGACAACCTATGGCTACACCTTC. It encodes CSVSGTTYGYTF.

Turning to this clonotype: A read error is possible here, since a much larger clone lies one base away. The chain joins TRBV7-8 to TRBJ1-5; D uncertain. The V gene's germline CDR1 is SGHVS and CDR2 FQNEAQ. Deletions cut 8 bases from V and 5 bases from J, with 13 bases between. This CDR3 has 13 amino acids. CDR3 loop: CASGGEFDQPQHF. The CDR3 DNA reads TGTGCCAGCGGAGGAGAGTTTGATCAGCCCCAGCATTTT.

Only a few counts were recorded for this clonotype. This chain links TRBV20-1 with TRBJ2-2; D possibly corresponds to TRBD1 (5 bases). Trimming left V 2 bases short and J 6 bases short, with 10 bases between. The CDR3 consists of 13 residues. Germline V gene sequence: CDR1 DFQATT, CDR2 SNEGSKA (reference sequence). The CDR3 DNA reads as TGCAGTGCTAGACCCCCAGGGCCCGGGGAGCTGTTTTTT. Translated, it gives CSARPPGPGELFF.

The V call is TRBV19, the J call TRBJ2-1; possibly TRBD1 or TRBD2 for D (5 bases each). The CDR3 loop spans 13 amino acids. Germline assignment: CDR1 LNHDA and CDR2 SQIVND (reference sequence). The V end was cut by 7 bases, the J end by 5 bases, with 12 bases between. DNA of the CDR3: TGTGCCAGTAAGTGGGACGTAGACAATGAGCAGTTCTTC. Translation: CASKWDVDNEQFF.

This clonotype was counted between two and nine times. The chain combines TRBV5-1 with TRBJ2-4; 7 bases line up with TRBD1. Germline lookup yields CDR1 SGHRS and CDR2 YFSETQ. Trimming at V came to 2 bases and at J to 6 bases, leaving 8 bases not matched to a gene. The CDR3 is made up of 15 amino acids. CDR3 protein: CASSFHRGEGNIQYF. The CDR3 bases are TGCGCCAGCAGCTTCCACAGGGGAGAGGGAAACATTCAGTACTTC.

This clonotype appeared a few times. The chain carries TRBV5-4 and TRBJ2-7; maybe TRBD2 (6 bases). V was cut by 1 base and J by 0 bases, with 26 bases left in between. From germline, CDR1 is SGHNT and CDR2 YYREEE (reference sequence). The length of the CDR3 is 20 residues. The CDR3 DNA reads TGTGCCAGCAGCTTGAGGCAGACTAGGACGTTCGTGGGAAGCTCCTACGAGCAGTACTTC. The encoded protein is CASSLRQTRTFVGSSYEQYF.

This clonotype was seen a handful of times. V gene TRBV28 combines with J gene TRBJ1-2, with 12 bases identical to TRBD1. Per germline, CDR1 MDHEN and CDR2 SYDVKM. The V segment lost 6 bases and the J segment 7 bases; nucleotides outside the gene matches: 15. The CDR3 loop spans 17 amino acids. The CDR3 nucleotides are TGTGCCAGCAGCTCAGGGGGGGGACAGGGGGCGGTGAGTGGCTACACCTTC. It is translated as CASSSGGGQGAVSGYTF.

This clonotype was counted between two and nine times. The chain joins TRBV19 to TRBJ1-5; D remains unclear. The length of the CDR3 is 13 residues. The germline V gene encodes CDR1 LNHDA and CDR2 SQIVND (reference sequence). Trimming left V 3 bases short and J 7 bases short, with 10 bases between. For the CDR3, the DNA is TGTGCCAGTAGTATTACACCCAGGCAGCCCCAGCATTTT. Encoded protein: CASSITPRQPQHF.

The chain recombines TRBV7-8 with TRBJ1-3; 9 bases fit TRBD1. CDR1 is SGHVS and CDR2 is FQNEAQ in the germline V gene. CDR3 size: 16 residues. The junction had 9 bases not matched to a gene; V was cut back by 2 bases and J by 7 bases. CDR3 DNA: TGTGCCAGCAGCTTAACGGGACAGGGCCCCCGGAACACCATATATTTT. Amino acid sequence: CASSLTGQGPRNTIYF.

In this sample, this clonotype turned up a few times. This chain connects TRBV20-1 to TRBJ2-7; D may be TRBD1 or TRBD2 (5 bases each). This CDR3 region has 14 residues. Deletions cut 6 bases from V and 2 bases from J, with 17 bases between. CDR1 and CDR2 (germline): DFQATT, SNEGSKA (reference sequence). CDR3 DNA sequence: TGCAGTGCGGCCAGAGGGGCGGTCCCCTACGAGCAGTACTTC. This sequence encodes CSAARGAVPYEQYF.

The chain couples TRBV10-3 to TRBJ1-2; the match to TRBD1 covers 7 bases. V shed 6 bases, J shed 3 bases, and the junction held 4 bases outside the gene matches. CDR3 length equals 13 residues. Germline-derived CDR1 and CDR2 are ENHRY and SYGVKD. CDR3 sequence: CAISNRGDYGYTF. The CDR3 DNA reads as TGTGCCATCAGCAACAGGGGCGACTATGGCTACACCTTC.

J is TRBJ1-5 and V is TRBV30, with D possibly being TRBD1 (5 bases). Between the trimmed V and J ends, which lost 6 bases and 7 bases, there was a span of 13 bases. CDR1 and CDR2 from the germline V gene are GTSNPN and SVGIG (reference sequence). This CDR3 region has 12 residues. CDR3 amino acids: CACTAGSQPQHF. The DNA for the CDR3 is TGTGCCTGCACGGCAGGGTCCCAGCCCCAGCATTTT.

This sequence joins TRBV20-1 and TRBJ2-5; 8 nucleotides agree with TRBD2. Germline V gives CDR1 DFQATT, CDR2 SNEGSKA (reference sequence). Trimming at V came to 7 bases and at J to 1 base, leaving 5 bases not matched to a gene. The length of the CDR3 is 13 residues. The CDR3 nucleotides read TGCAGTGGCCGACTAGCGATCCAAGAGACCCAGTACTTC. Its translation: CSGRLAIQETQYF.

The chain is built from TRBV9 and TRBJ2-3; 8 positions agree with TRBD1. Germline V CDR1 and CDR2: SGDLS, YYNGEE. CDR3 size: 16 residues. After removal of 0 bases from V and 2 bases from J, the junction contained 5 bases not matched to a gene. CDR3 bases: TGTGCCAGCAGCGTAGAAGCAGGGGGCCTCACAGATACGCAGTATTTT. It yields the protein CASSVEAGGLTDTQYF.

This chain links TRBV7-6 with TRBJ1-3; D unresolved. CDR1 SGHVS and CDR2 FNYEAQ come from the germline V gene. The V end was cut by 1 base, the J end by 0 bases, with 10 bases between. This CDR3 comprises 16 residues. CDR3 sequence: CASSLDRANSGNTIYF. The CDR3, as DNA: TGTGCCAGCAGCTTAGATAGGGCCAACTCTGGAAACACCATATATTTT.

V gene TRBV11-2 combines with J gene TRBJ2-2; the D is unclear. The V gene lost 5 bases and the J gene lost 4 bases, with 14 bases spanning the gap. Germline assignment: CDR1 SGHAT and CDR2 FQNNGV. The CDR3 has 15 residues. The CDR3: CASSLYGRGTGELFF. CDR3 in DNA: TGTGCCAGCAGCCTTTACGGTCGCGGCACCGGGGAGCTGTTTTTT.

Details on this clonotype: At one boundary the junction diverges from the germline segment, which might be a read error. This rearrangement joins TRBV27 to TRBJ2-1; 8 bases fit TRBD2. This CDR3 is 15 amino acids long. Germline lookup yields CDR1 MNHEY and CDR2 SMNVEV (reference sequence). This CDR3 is CVSSFFPGLVNEQFF. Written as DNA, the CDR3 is TGTGTCAGCAGTTTCTTCCCGGGACTAGTCAATGAGCAGTTCTTC.